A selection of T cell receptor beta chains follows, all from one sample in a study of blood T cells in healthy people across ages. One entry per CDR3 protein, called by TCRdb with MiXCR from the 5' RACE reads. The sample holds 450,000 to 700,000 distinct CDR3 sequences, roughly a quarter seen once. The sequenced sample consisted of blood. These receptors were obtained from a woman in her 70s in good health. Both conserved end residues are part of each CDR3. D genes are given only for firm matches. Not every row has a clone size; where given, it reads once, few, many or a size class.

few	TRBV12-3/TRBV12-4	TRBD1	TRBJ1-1	TGTGCCAGTTCGCAAACACGGGGGGGGACAGCACTTGAAGCTTTCTTT	CASSQTRGGTALEAFF
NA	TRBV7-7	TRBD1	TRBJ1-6	TGTGCTAGCAGCCAAAACCCAGGGGGGAATTCACCCCTCCACTTT	CASSQNPGGNSPLHF
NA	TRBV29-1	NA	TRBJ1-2	TGCAGCGTTGATCATCCCGACAGACCTAACTATGGCTACACCTTC	CSVDHPDRPNYGYTF
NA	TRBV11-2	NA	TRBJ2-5	TGTGCCAGCAGCTTATCGGGCTTACCGGGGGAGACCCAGTACTTC	CASSLSGLPGETQYF
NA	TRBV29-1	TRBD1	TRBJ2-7	TGCAGCGCCATTAGGGCGGACAGGGGGTCCTACGAGCAGTACTTC	CSAIRADRGSYEQYF
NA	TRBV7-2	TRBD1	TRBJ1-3	TGTGCCAGCAGCTTAAGGGACAGGCGGAGCTCTGGAAACACCATATATTTT	CASSLRDRRSSGNTIYF
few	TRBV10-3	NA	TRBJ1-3	TGTGCCATCACTCCCCATGTTGCACCGAACTCTGGAAACACCATATATTTT	CAITPHVAPNSGNTIYF
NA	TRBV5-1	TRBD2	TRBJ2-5	TGCGCCAGCAGCCAGACTAGCGGGAGTTTAGGGGAGACCCAGTACTTC	CASSQTSGSLGETQYF
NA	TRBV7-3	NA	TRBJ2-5	TGTGCCAGCAGCTTAAGACCGACGGCCGGGGGGACCCAGTACTTC	CASSLRPTAGGTQYF
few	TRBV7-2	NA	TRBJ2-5	TGTGCCAGCAGCGCCTTTTACCAGGGAAGAGGAGAGACCCAGTACTTC	CASSAFYQGRGETQYF
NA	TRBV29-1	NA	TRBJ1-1	TGCAGCGTCGCTAAAGCGAACACTGAAGCTTTCTTT	CSVAKANTEAFF
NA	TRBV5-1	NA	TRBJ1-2	TGCGCCAGCAGCTCCCCGGGACTGATCTATGGCTACACCTTC	CASSSPGLIYGYTF
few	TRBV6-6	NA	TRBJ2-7	TGTGCCAGCACCGAGGACGGATGGGCCGAGCAGTACTTC	CASTEDGWAEQYF
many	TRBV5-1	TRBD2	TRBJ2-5	TGTGCCAGCAGCCCGGGACTAGGAGAGACCCAGTACTTC	CASSPGLGETQYF
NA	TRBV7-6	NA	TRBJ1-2	TGTGCCAGCAGCCCATTGCTAGGATCGGATGGCTACACCTTC	CASSPLLGSDGYTF
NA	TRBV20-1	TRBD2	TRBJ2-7	TGCAGTGCGGAGACTAGCGGGGGGGCGATTTACGAGCAGTACTTC	CSAETSGGAIYEQYF
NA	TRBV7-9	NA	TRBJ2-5	TGTGCCAGCAGCTCAAGCGCGGGGACCCAGTACTTC	CASSSSAGTQYF
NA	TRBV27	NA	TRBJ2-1	TGTGCCAGCAGTCCCGCAGAGACCTACAATGAGCAGTTCTTC	CASSPAETYNEQFF
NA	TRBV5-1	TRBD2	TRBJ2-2	TGCGCCAGCAGCTTGAGGACCAGCGGGGGGGCATCGGGGACCGGGGAGCTGTTTTTT	CASSLRTSGGASGTGELFF
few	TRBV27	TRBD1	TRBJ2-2	TGTGCCAGCAGTTTCAAGATAGGACAGGGTCAACCCGGGGAGCTGTTTTTT	CASSFKIGQGQPGELFF
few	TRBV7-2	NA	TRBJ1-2	TGTGCCAGCAGCTTAGGCCCGGCCGATGGCTACACCTTC	CASSLGPADGYTF
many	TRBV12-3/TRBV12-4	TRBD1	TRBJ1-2	TGTGCCAGCAGTCCCCTACCCACAGGGGAGGATGGCTACACCTTC	CASSPLPTGEDGYTF
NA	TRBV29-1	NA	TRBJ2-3	TGCAGCGCCGGGACGCGTGGCACAGATACGCAGTATTTT	CSAGTRGTDTQYF
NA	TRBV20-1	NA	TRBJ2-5	TGCAGTGCTAGAGATTGGGGGCGGCGGGGAGCCCAAGAGACCCAGTACTTC	CSARDWGRRGAQETQYF
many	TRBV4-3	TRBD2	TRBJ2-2	TGCGCCAGCAGCCAAGATCACAGCGGGACGACCGGGGAGCTGTTTTTT	CASSQDHSGTTGELFF
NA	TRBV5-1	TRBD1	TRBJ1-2	TGCGCCAGCAGCTTCGCTACAGGGGGTCCTAACTATGGCTACACCTTC	CASSFATGGPNYGYTF
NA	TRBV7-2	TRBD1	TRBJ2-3	TGTGCCAGCAGCTTAGAGGTATCGACAGGGGGAGATACGCAGTATTTT	CASSLEVSTGGDTQYF
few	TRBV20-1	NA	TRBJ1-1	TGCAGTGCCTTACAGGGACTTGACACTGAAGCTTTCTTT	CSALQGLDTEAFF
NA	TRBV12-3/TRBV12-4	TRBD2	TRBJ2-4	TGTGCCAGCAGTCCTGGACTAGCGGGGGGGCATCGGATCGCCAAAAACATTCAGTACTTC	CASSPGLAGGHRIAKNIQYF
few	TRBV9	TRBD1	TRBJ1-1	TGTGCCAGCAGCGCCAGGGACAGACCGGGCGACACTGAAGCTTTCTTT	CASSARDRPGDTEAFF
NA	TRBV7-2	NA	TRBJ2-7	TGTGCCAGCAGCTTATACACAGGGGAGCAGTACTTC	CASSLYTGEQYF
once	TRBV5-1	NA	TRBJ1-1	TGCGCCAGCCGGCTCTTACAGGCTACTAACACTGAAGCTTTCTTT	CASRLLQATNTEAFF
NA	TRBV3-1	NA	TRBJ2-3	TGTGCCAGCAGTCTTACGGGGCAGGGCCTTTGGGATACGCAGTATTTT	CASSLTGQGLWDTQYF
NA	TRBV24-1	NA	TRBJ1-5	TGTGCCACCAGTGATCCCCTGGGAGCCCAGCATTTT	CATSDPLGAQHF
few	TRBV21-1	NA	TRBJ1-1	TGTGCCAGCGTACAGGGGGCGCCCAGGACTGAAGCTTTCTTT	CASVQGAPRTEAFF
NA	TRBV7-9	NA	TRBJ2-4	TGTGCCAGCAGCCCCGGACAGGCCAAAAACATTCAGTACTTC	CASSPGQAKNIQYF
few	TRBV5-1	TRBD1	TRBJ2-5	TGCGCCAGCAGCCCAGGGACAGACCAGACCCAGTACTTC	CASSPGTDQTQYF
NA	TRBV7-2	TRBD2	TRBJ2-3	TGTGCCAGCAGCTTAGACGGGGGGATTGGCACAGATACGCAGTATTTT	CASSLDGGIGTDTQYF
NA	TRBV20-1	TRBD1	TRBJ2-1	TGCAGTGCGACCGGGACAGGGTTAGGCAATGAGCAGTTCTTC	CSATGTGLGNEQFF
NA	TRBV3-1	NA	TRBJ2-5	TGTGCCAGCAGCAACACCAGGGCCGTACTAGTCCAAGAGACCCAGTACTTC	CASSNTRAVLVQETQYF
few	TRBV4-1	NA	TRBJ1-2	TGCGCCAGCAGCCAAGATCGTATCGCACTTAACTATGGCTACACCTTC	CASSQDRIALNYGYTF
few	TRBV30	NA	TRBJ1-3	TGTGCCTGGACCCAGGGAAACACCATATATTTT	CAWTQGNTIYF
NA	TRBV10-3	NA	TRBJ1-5	TGTGCCATCAAAGTAGACCCAGATCAGCCCCAGCATTTT	CAIKVDPDQPQHF
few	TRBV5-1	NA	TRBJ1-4	TGCGCCAGCAGCTTGAGTCATGGACAGCCTAATGAAAAACTGTTTTTT	CASSLSHGQPNEKLFF
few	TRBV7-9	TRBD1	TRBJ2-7	TGTGCCAGCGCCGATTGGACAGGGGGAGCTTACGAGCAGTACTTC	CASADWTGGAYEQYF
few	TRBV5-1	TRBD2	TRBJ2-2	TGCGCCAGCAGCTTGCCAGCGGGGGGGCCAAGCACCGGGGAGCTGTTTTTT	CASSLPAGGPSTGELFF
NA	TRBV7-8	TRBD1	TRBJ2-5	TGTGCCAGCAGCTCCCAGACAGGGGGCACGGTGGAGACCCAGTACTTC	CASSSQTGGTVETQYF
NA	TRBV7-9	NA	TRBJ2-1	TGTGCCAGCAGCTTATTTACTAGCAGTGAGCAGTTCTTC	CASSLFTSSEQFF
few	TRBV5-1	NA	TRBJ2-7	TGCGCCAGCAGCTTGGAAGTTGGGGGGTCCTACGAGCAGTACTTC	CASSLEVGGSYEQYF